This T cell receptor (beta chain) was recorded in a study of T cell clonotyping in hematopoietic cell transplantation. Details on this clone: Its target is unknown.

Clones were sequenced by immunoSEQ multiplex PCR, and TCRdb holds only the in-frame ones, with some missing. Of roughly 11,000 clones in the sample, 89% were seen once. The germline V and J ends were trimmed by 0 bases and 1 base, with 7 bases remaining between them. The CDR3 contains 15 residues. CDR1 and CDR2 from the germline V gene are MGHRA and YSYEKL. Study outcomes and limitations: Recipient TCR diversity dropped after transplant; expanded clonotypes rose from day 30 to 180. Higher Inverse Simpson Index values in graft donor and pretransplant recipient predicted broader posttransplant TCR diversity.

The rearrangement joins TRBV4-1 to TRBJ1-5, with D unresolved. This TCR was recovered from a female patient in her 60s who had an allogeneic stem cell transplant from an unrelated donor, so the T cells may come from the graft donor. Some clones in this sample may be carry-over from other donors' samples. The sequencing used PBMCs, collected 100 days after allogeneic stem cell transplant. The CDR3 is CASSQDLASNQPQHF. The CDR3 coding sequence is TGCGCCAGCAGCCAAGATTTGGCCAGCAATCAGCCCCAGCATTTT.